The 11 T cell receptor beta chains presented below share a single source sample, sequenced in a study of blood T cell repertoires in COVID-19. Some clones are missing from TCRdb's copy, which holds only in-frame ones; the method was immunoSEQ multiplex PCR. Of approximately 310,000 clones listed, around nine tenths are singletons. The sample comprised peripheral blood. The receptors were sampled from a man aged 50 to 59 with active or convalescent COVID-19.

J is TRBJ2-7 and V is TRBV6-5; D is unresolved. The CDR3 runs to 13 residues. Germline V gene lookup returns CDR1 MNHEY and CDR2 SVGAGI. Between the trimmed V and J ends, which lost 6 bases and 0 bases, there was a span of 9 bases. In DNA form, the CDR3 reads TGTGCCAGCAGCCCCACTCGCTCCTACGAGCAGTACTTC. It codes for CASSPTRSYEQYF.

This chain joins TRBV27 and TRBJ1-2, with D possibly being TRBD1 (5 bases). This CDR3 spans 14 amino acids. V lost 2 bases, J lost 4 bases, and 11 bases lay in between. Germline CDR1 reads MNHEY; CDR2 reads SMNVEV (reference sequence). The CDR3 sequence is CASSLVGRGYGYTF. The DNA for the CDR3 is TGTGCCAGCAGTTTAGTGGGGCGAGGCTATGGCTACACCTTC.

The gene calls are TRBV19 and TRBJ1-5; possible D gene TRBD1, 5 bases. The CDR3 is 13 amino acids. Germline CDR1 LNHDA, CDR2 SQIVND (reference sequence). Trimming left V 5 bases short and J 3 bases short, with 8 bases between. The CDR3 region is CASSLGLNQPQHF. The CDR3, as DNA: TGTGCCAGTAGTCTGGGACTCAATCAGCCCCAGCATTTT.

The chain uses TRBV5-1 and TRBJ2-2, with a weak D call TRBD2 (6 bases). Germline V gene data show CDR1 as SGHRS and CDR2 as YFSETQ. The CDR3 length is 15 residues. The ends were cut back, 4 bases at V and 4 bases at J, with 14 bases in the middle. In nucleotides, the CDR3 is TGCGCCAGCAGCGGAGGGACTGAAGGCACCGGGGAGCTGTTTTTT. It codes for CASSGGTEGTGELFF.

This clone has only a few counts. The chain employs TRBV2 and TRBJ2-7; 8 positions match TRBD1. Germline CDR1 and CDR2: SNHLY and FYNNEI. CDR3 length: 15 amino acids. V dropped 6 bases and J dropped 2; count of bases not matched to a gene: 9. CDR3 coding DNA: TGTGCCAGCAGCCAAACAGGGGGAACAACCTACGAGCAGTACTTC. The encoded protein is CASSQTGGTTYEQYF.

The rearrangement links TRBV14 to TRBJ2-5, with 10 nucleotides matching TRBD2. The CDR3 is 19 amino acids. V shed 0 bases and J 2 bases; nucleotides not matched to a gene: 12. The germline V gene has CDR1 SGHDN and CDR2 FVKESK. CDR3 nucleotides: TGTGCCAGCAGCCAAGATTGGGCTAGCGGGAGTTTCGTACAAGAGACCCAGTACTTC. As protein: CASSQDWASGSFVQETQYF. Variable domain in full (rest from reference TRBV14 and TRBJ2-5): EAGVTQFPSHSVIEKGQTVTLRCDPISGHDNLYWYRRVMGKEIKFLLHFVKESKQDESGMPNNRFLAERTGGTYSTLKVQPAELEDSGVYFCASSQDWASGSFVQETQYFGPGTRLLVL.

The V and J genes are TRBV7-9 and TRBJ2-1; D not resolved. Germline values: CDR1 SEHNR, CDR2 FQNEAQ (reference sequence). V gave up 2 bases and J gave up 0 bases, with 5 bases separating them. The CDR3 length is 14 residues. The CDR3 region has the DNA TGTGCCAGCAGCTTAACGAGCTCCTACAATGAGCAGTTCTTC. Translating it yields CASSLTSSYNEQFF.

The rearrangement uses TRBV4-1 and TRBJ1-2, with TRBD1 matching 7 bases. Looked up from germline, CDR1 is MGHRA and CDR2 is YSYEKL. The V gene end was trimmed by 4 bases and the J gene end by 8 bases; junction bases not matched to a gene: 10. The CDR3 contains 14 residues. CDR3 protein: CASSPPDRLGGYTF. The CDR3 bases are TGCGCCAGCAGCCCCCCGGACAGGCTAGGAGGCTACACCTTC.

The gene calls are TRBV7-8 and TRBJ2-2, with 8 nucleotides matching TRBD2. In germline, CDR1 is SGHVS, CDR2 FQNEAQ. V lost 6 bases, J lost 3 bases, and 6 bases stayed unmatched. The CDR3 spans 15 residues. The CDR3 DNA reads as TGTGCCAGCAGGCCTCCTAGCGGGTACACCGGGGAGCTGTTTTTT. Its protein product is CASRPPSGYTGELFF.

The V call is TRBV24-1, the J call TRBJ1-5, with D unresolved. The germline CDR1 and CDR2 sequences are KGHDR and SFDVKD. V gave up 3 bases and J gave up 5 bases, with 13 bases separating them. The CDR3 runs to 15 residues. The CDR3 DNA is TGTGCCACCAGTGATCAAAGGAAGGGAGATCAGCCCCAGCATTTT. It yields the protein CATSDQRKGDQPQHF.

The chain couples TRBV5-1 to TRBJ2-7; possible D gene TRBD1, 5 bases. Trimming removed 1 base at V and 3 bases at J, with 14 bases between. The CDR3 is 15 residues long. CDR1 is SGHRS, CDR2 YFSETQ, per germline. This CDR3 is CASSLLAGPRYEQYF. CDR3 sequence (DNA): TGCGCCAGCAGCTTGTTGGCAGGGCCCCGCTACGAGCAGTACTTC.